Listed below are T cell receptor beta chains from one sample, sequenced in a study of shared clonotypes between healthy human individuals. Sequenced by immunoSEQ multiplex PCR; TCRdb stores in-frame clones only, minus some. Of around 1,900,000 clones in the sample, about 94% were seen once. The specimen sequenced was naive CD8+ T cells from PBMCs. These receptors were obtained from a man younger than 35 in good health. Some clones in this sample may be carry-over from other donors' samples. CDR3s include the opening cysteine and the closing phenylalanine or tryptophan. A D gene is named only where the DNA matches it firmly. For some rows the clone size is stated as once, few or many, or as a class when expanded; others skip it.

clone size	V gene	J gene	CDR3 length	D gene	CDR3 protein	CDR3 DNA
NA	TRBV13	TRBJ2-2	16	NA	CASTIRVGSGTGELFF	TGTGCCAGCACCATTAGGGTAGGGTCGGGCACCGGGGAGCTGTTTTTT
NA	TRBV11-2	TRBJ1-1	16	TRBD1	CASSLAGDRPVTEAFF	TGTGCCAGCAGCTTAGCCGGGGACAGGCCGGTCACTGAAGCTTTCTTT
NA	TRBV27	TRBJ1-4	15	TRBD1	CASSALQGVGEKLFF	TGTGCCAGCAGTGCATTACAGGGGGTCGGTGAAAAACTGTTTTTT
NA	TRBV4-1	TRBJ2-7	15	TRBD2	CASSQVLAGGKGQYF	TGCGCCAGCAGCCAAGTACTAGCGGGAGGGAAGGGGCAGTACTTC
NA	TRBV27	TRBJ1-1	16	NA	CASSFVDSHWDTEAFF	TGTGCCAGCAGTTTCGTGGACTCCCATTGGGACACTGAAGCTTTCTTT
NA	TRBV5-8	TRBJ1-5	15	NA	CASSQGRFSNQPQHF	TGTGCCAGCAGCCAGGGACGGTTTAGCAATCAGCCCCAGCATTTT
NA	TRBV7-8	TRBJ1-1	13	NA	CASSLVRGGEAFF	TGTGCCAGCAGCTTAGTCAGGGGAGGTGAAGCTTTCTTT
NA	TRBV11-2	TRBJ1-1	16	TRBD1	CASSSRGTGRIGGAFF	TGTGCCAGCAGCTCCCGGGGGACAGGCCGGATCGGTGGGGCTTTCTTT
NA	TRBV5-1	TRBJ2-4	16	TRBD2	CASSGPTSGIENIQYF	TGCGCCAGCAGTGGCCCGACTAGCGGGATAGAAAACATTCAGTACTTC
NA	TRBV19	TRBJ2-7	14	TRBD1	CASADRGWGDEQYF	TGTGCCAGCGCGGACAGGGGATGGGGCGACGAGCAGTACTTC
NA	TRBV5-4	TRBJ2-7	16	NA	CASSQDRGRSLYEQYF	TGTGCCAGCAGCCAAGATCGAGGACGGTCCCTTTACGAGCAGTACTTC
NA	TRBV18	TRBJ2-7	15	TRBD1	CASSPGTGGRDEQYF	TGTGCCAGCTCACCAGGGACAGGGGGCCGAGACGAGCAGTACTTC
NA	TRBV9	TRBJ2-6	18	NA	CASSSKGAGPSGANVLTF	TGTGCCAGCTCCTCGAAAGGGGCGGGGCCCTCTGGGGCCAACGTCCTGACTTTC
NA	TRBV27	TRBJ2-5	15	NA	CASSLAWGRQETQYF	TGTGCCAGCAGTTTGGCGTGGGGCAGGCAAGAGACCCAGTACTTC
NA	TRBV19	TRBJ1-4	13	NA	CASSPRPGEKLFF	TGTGCCAGTAGTCCACGGCCTGGTGAAAAACTGTTTTTT
once	TRBV27	TRBJ2-2	14	TRBD2	CASSTTSSPGELFF	TGTGCCAGCAGTACGACTAGCTCGCCCGGGGAGCTGTTTTTT
NA	TRBV27	TRBJ2-7	13	NA	CASSYGRSYEQYF	TGTGCCAGCAGTTACGGACGCTCCTACGAGCAGTACTTC
NA	TRBV27	TRBJ2-3	17	TRBD2	CASGRGRAGGSTDTQYF	TGTGCCAGCGGAAGGGGCCGCGCGGGAGGGAGCACAGATACGCAGTATTTT
few	TRBV5-1	TRBJ1-1	14	NA	CASSWIARNTEAFF	TGCGCCAGCAGCTGGATCGCTCGGAACACTGAAGCTTTCTTT
NA	TRBV5-8	TRBJ2-7	14	NA	CASSPGTDSYEQYF	TGTGCCAGCAGCCCCGGGACGGACTCCTACGAGCAGTACTTC
NA	TRBV5-6	TRBJ1-2	14	NA	CASSSSGTHYGYTF	TGTGCCAGCAGCTCCTCCGGGACACACTATGGCTACACCTTC